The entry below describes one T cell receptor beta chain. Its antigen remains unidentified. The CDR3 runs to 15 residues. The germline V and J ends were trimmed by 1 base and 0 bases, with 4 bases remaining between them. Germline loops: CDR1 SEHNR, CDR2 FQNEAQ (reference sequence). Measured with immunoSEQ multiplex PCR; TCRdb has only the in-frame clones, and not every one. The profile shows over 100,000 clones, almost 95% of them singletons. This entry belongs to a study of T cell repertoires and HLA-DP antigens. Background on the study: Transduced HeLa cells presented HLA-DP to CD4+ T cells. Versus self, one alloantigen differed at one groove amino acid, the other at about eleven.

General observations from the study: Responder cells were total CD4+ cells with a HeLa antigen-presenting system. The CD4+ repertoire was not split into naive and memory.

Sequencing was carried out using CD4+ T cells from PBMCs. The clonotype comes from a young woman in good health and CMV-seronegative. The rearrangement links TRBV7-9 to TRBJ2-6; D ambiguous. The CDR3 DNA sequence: TGTGCCAGCAGCTTAGACAGCTCTGGGGCCAACGTCCTGACTTTC. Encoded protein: CASSLDSSGANVLTF.